This TCR beta chain derives from a study of blood T cell repertoires in COVID-19 (dated by TCRdb to about 2020). About the investigation overall: Samples covering the acute and convalescent phases of COVID-19 were provided by collaborators in the United States, Italy and Spain. The material from the prospective study consisted of cDNA or gDNA derived from T cells, B-cell-depleted T cells, or PBMCs. Deeply sampled blood TCRbeta repertoires from subjects exposed to, actively infected with, or recovered from COVID-19 were included in the dataset. A freely available public database, intended as a resource for researchers studying the immune response to SARS-CoV-2, is where the repertoires were released. The samples were drawn from two sources: the first 160 participants of the ongoing ImmuneRACE study, and 1,000 to 1,500 subjects contributed by 6 global collaborators. Nearly every sample came with metadata listing a de-identified subject ID, COVID-19 status, age in years and sex. Where available, HLA class I and class II types were taken from metadata supplied by the sample provider and were not determined by assay-based typing.

Results and caveats for the whole study, not just this receptor: How much clinical and demographic metadata was included differed by source and by participant, and the metadata was provided uncurated.

TCRbeta CDR3 regions were amplified from genomic DNA using the immunoSEQ Assay, a bias-controlled multiplex PCR. Turning to the authors' computational methods: Within the assay, amplification of reference gene primers was used to estimate how many nucleated cells each sample contained. To quantify the absolute abundance of each unique TCRbeta CDR3 rearrangement, sequence reads were collapsed and filtered. For each sample, productive Simpson clonality was calculated as the square root of Simpson's diversity index over productive rearrangements. In TCRdb, the immuneACCESS table is reduced to in-frame sequences with V and J assigned. These tables do not hold every clone; where another copy was compared, an unresolved V gene accounts for under half, and the others remain unexplained. V, J and clone size are taken as reported in that table, and D and trimming were inferred from the DNA itself. Here the sample has about 370,000 clones; approximately 92% occur a single time. The ten largest clones add up to about 1% of the sample.

Participants in the prospective study were aged about 18 to 95 years, lived in approximately 26 United States geographic areas, and enrolled through a virtual design. To assign participants to cohorts, the prospective study relied on clinical history that participants themselves reported in a screening survey and a study questionnaire. Recovered participants in ImmuneRACE Cohort 3 were defined by two consecutive negative NP/OP PCR tests, clearance by a healthcare professional, or resolution of symptoms. Mobile phlebotomists in the prospective study collected whole blood, serum and a nasopharyngeal or oropharyngeal swab from every participant. Participants in the prospective study had the option to provide additional blood draws and questionnaires over a 2-month period. Before DNA extraction, prospective study blood samples were shipped either frozen or at room temperature. Concerning this clone: The target of this receptor is not known. Base qualities are not at hand, and no much larger clone is one base apart.

The sequenced sample consisted of PBMCs or T cells enriched from blood (not recorded which). The source is a man in his late teens or twenties who had recovered from COVID-19.

The sequence in DNA is TGTGCCTTGACTTTTATGGACACCAGCTCCTACGAGCAGTACTTC. Its protein is CALTFMDTSSYEQYF. The rearranged chain carries TRBV11-3 and TRBJ2-7, and the D gene may be TRBD1, 5 bases matching. Reading the germline V gene gives CDR1 SGHNT and CDR2 YENEEA. Trimming at the junction amounts to 11 bases on V and 0 bases on J, and the germline ends lie 20 bases apart. The CDR3 starts with the cysteine, ends with the phenylalanine, and has 15 residues. The retained sequence is limited to the CDR3, 45 bases, with the frame set at the first base.